The 32 T cell receptor beta chains listed next were all sequenced from one sample in a study of vaccination and CD4 T cells after COVID-19. At the Johns Hopkins FTIC core, DNA taken from cultured CD4+ T cells was sequenced by way of the Oncomine TCR Beta short-read assay. TCRdb reanalysed the PCR reads using MiXCR and keeps one entry per CDR3 protein. The sample lists some 14,000 distinct CDR3 sequences, 29% occurring once. What these receptors recognize is not known. Treatment in this sample: approximately 9-day PBMC culture with coronavirus spike peptide pools or control peptides (ViraFEST assay). The sequencing here drew on CD4+ T cells from blood, cultured in vitro, taken before SARS-CoV-2 vaccination. The receptors come from a human donor who received a COVID-19 vaccine.

This clonotype was recorded a few times. The rearrangement links TRBV7-9 to TRBJ1-2; possible D gene TRBD1, 5 bases. The CDR3 length is 16 residues. Germline CDR1 reads SEHNR; CDR2 reads FQNEAQ (reference sequence). Trimming removed 4 bases at V and 2 bases at J, with 17 bases between. CDR3 amino acids: CASSYDDRGSNYGYTF. The CDR3 region has the DNA TGTGCCAGCAGCTACGATGATCGGGGCAGCAACTATGGCTACACCTTC.

Only a few counts were recorded for this clonotype. The V call is TRBV15, the J call TRBJ1-2; D uncertain. Germline V CDR1 and CDR2: LNHNV, YYDKDF (reference sequence). The CDR3 extends over 13 amino acids. V lost 4 bases and J 1 base, leaving 7 bases between the germline ends. This CDR3 is CATSKDNNYGYTF. CDR3 bases: TGTGCCACCAGCAAAGACAATAACTATGGCTACACCTTC.

This clonotype was seen a handful of times. This chain joins TRBV6-1 and TRBJ2-3; 11 bases line up with TRBD1. The CDR3 has 16 residues. Germline V gene lookup returns CDR1 MNHNS and CDR2 SASEGT. J lost 5 bases, V lost 5 bases, and 9 bases had no gene match. CDR3: CASSPEPGQGVDTQYF. The CDR3 DNA reads as TGTGCCAGCAGTCCTGAGCCGGGACAGGGGGTAGATACGCAGTATTTT.

The chain joins TRBV6-1 to TRBJ2-1; D remains unclear. CDR1 and CDR2 (germline): MNHNS, SASEGT. This CDR3 has 13 amino acids. V lost 4 bases and J lost 4, with 8 bases in between. The CDR3 reads CASSGDAYNEQFF. The CDR3 bases are TGTGCCAGCAGTGGAGACGCTTACAATGAGCAGTTCTTC.

This clonotype was seen only a few times. This chain joins TRBV2 and TRBJ1-5, with 7 bases matching TRBD1. V shed 10 bases and J 0 bases; nucleotides not matched to a gene: 6. CDR1 and CDR2 from the germline V gene are SNHLY and FYNNEI. This CDR3 region has 14 residues. The CDR3 protein is CATGQATSNQPQHF. The CDR3 bases are TGTGCCACCGGACAGGCCACTAGCAATCAGCCCCAGCATTTT.

Relative to its sample, this clonotype is medium-sized. The chain has TRBV5-1 and TRBJ1-1; 7 nucleotides agree with TRBD1. The V and J ends lost 0 bases and 3 bases, in that order; junction bases with no gene match: 11. CDR1 SGHRS and CDR2 YFSETQ come from the germline V gene. The CDR3 consists of 17 residues. CDR3 sequence: CASSLAGEGAFHTEAFF. CDR3 bases: TGCGCCAGCAGCTTGGCCGGAGAGGGGGCATTTCACACTGAAGCTTTCTTT.

V and J are TRBV11-3 and TRBJ2-5; the match to TRBD2 covers 7 bases. The V gene end was trimmed by 1 base and the J gene end by 4 bases; junction bases not matched to a gene: 3. Germline V gene sequence: CDR1 SGHNT, CDR2 YENEEA. The CDR3 runs to 14 residues. The CDR3: CASSLGAGSETQYF. The DNA for the CDR3 is TGTGCCAGCAGCTTAGGAGCGGGATCAGAGACCCAGTACTTC.

This chain uses TRBV20-1 with TRBJ2-3; D is possibly TRBD2 (6 bases). V gave up 6 bases and J gave up 2 bases, with 21 bases separating them. The germline gives CDR1 DFQATT, CDR2 SNEGSKA (reference sequence). The CDR3 covers 16 residues. CDR3: CSASPLSRGNTDTQYF. The CDR3 region has the DNA TGCAGTGCCAGCCCCCTCTCGCGGGGAAACACAGATACGCAGTATTTT.

The chain joins TRBV12-3 or TRBV12-4 to TRBJ2-7; TRBD1 agrees at 10 bases. V dropped 3 bases and J dropped 3; count of bases not matched to a gene: 2. The CDR3 consists of 14 residues. The CDR3 reads CASSFRDRGYEQYF. The CDR3 coding sequence is TGTGCCAGCAGTTTCAGGGACAGGGGCTACGAGCAGTACTTC.

This clonotype has only a few counts. V and J are TRBV24-1 and TRBJ2-3; the match to TRBD2 covers 11 bases. Germline loops: CDR1 KGHDR, CDR2 SFDVKD. CDR3 length: 16 residues. The V segment lost 4 bases and the J segment 2 bases; nucleotides outside the gene matches: 4. For the CDR3, the DNA is TGTGCCACCAGTGACGCACTAGCGGGAGCCACAGATACGCAGTATTTT. This sequence encodes CATSDALAGATDTQYF.

This clonotype was counted only a few times. This chain uses TRBV6-5 with TRBJ1-4; D is undetermined. The germline gives CDR1 MNHEY, CDR2 SVGAGI. V was cut by 0 bases and J by 4 bases, with 12 bases left in between. The length of the CDR3 is 16 residues. The CDR3 DNA reads as TGTGCCAGCAGTTACTCGCCACAGCGGTATAATGAAAAACTGTTTTTT. It encodes CASSYSPQRYNEKLFF.

The chain links TRBV10-2 to TRBJ2-7, with 7 positions matching TRBD1. The CDR3 runs to 13 residues. Germline CDR1 and CDR2: WSHSY and SAAADI. The V gene end was trimmed by 6 bases and the J gene end by 2 bases; junction bases not matched to a gene: 4. The CDR3 DNA sequence: TGCGCCAGCAGCTGGGACAGAGCCTACGAGCAGTACTTC. It codes for CASSWDRAYEQYF.

This clonotype was seen a handful of times. The genes are TRBV2 and TRBJ1-3; 7 bases line up with TRBD1. Germline V lookup: CDR1 SNHLY, CDR2 FYNNEI. V trimming: 0 bases; J trimming: 2 bases; junction bases outside the gene matches: 7. This CDR3 is 17 amino acids long. The CDR3 reads CASSEALGGTAGNTIYF. CDR3 nucleotide sequence: TGTGCCAGCAGTGAAGCGCTTGGGGGGACAGCTGGAAACACCATATATTTT.

The genes are TRBV12-3 or TRBV12-4 and TRBJ2-3, with 7 bases identical to TRBD1. J lost 4 bases, V lost 6 bases, and 7 bases had no gene match. The CDR3 has 14 residues. The CDR3 sequence: CASSSDRAADTQYF. CDR3 DNA sequence: TGTGCCAGCAGCTCCGACAGGGCAGCAGATACGCAGTATTTT.

The table lists this clonotype with a few counts. V usage is TRBV11-3 and J usage is TRBJ2-7; the D is unclear. Trimming pared 2 bases from V and 5 bases from J, leaving 7 bases between. CDR1 and CDR2 from the germline V gene are SGHNT and YENEEA. This CDR3 is 12 amino acids long. In nucleotides, the CDR3 is TGTGCCAGCAGCTTATGGAGCAACGAGCAGTACTTC. This codes for CASSLWSNEQYF.

This clonotype was counted only a few times. This chain links TRBV5-1 with TRBJ2-3; the match to TRBD2 covers 7 bases. The germline CDR1 and CDR2 sequences are SGHRS and YFSETQ. The junction had 2 bases not matched to a gene; V was cut back by 1 base and J by 0 bases. The length of the CDR3 is 15 residues. CDR3 in amino acids: CASSLRGESTDTQYF. The CDR3 DNA follows: TGCGCCAGCAGCTTGCGGGGGGAGAGCACAGATACGCAGTATTTT.

The rearrangement joins TRBV19 to TRBJ1-2, with D possibly TRBD1 on 6 matching bases. The V gene lost 10 bases and the J gene lost 4 bases, with 16 bases spanning the gap. The germline V gene encodes CDR1 LNHDA and CDR2 SQIVND (reference sequence). The CDR3 sequence is 13 residues long. CDR3 protein: CATPQGRLYGYTF. The CDR3 DNA reads as TGTGCCACCCCGCAGGGGAGACTCTATGGCTACACCTTC.

CDR3 loop: CASSESGLAGVDTQYF. The CDR3 DNA reads as TGCGCCAGCAGTGAGTCCGGACTAGCGGGGGTAGATACGCAGTATTTT. The rearrangement uses TRBV10-1 and TRBJ2-3, with 13 bases identical to TRBD2. Trimming took 0 bases from V and 5 from J; bases not matched to a gene: 2. This CDR3 has 16 amino acids. Germline V gene lookup returns CDR1 WNHNN and CDR2 SYGVQD (reference sequence).

J is TRBJ1-1 and V is TRBV4-1; the D is unclear. V lost 0 bases, J lost 1 base, and 18 bases lay in between. Germline V gene lookup returns CDR1 MGHRA and CDR2 YSYEKL. The CDR3 extends over 18 amino acids. The CDR3 sequence: CASSQDGRLRYENTEAFF. CDR3 sequence (DNA): TGCGCCAGCAGCCAAGATGGGCGGCTACGATATGAGAACACTGAAGCTTTCTTT.

The chain is built from TRBV6-5 and TRBJ1-2; 8 bases align to TRBD1. There are 17 residues in the CDR3. The ends lost 3 bases at V and 5 bases at J; junction bases unmatched: 14. The germline gives CDR1 MNHEY, CDR2 SVGAGI. Here the CDR3 DNA reads TGTGCCAGCAGTTATAATCATCAGGGGCAGGGGGCTTATGGCTACACCTTC. Translating gives CASSYNHQGQGAYGYTF.

The sample holds a few counts of this clonotype. The rearrangement uses TRBV25-1 and TRBJ1-2, with D possibly TRBD1 on 5 matching bases. Germline lookup yields CDR1 MGHDK and CDR2 SYGVNS. The CDR3 sequence is 14 residues long. Deletions cut 5 bases from V and 4 bases from J, with 14 bases between. CDR3 amino acids: CASSLGGDGYGYTF. CDR3 in DNA: TGTGCCAGCAGTCTCGGGGGGGATGGCTATGGCTACACCTTC.

The V and J genes are TRBV12-3 or TRBV12-4 and TRBJ1-1, with 9 nucleotides matching TRBD1. This CDR3 is 15 amino acids long. V lost 6 bases, J lost 5 bases, and 10 bases stayed unmatched. Written as DNA, the CDR3 is TGTGCCAGCAGGCCCTACAGGGGGCAGGGGACTGAAGCTTTCTTT. Translated: CASRPYRGQGTEAFF.

V is TRBV7-9 and J is TRBJ1-2, with TRBD1 as a possible D gene (6 bases). The V and J ends lost 5 bases and 6 bases respectively, with 16 bases between them. Germline lookup yields CDR1 SEHNR and CDR2 FQNEAQ (reference sequence). The CDR3 contains 14 residues. The chain's CDR3 is CASSTSGTWDGYTF. The CDR3 DNA sequence: TGTGCCAGCAGCACCTCCGGGACATGGGATGGCTACACCTTC.

The chain has TRBV5-1 and TRBJ1-5; D not resolved. CDR1 is SGHRS and CDR2 is YFSETQ in the germline V gene. V was shortened by 0 bases and J by 0 bases, with 7 bases between the two germline ends. The CDR3 is 15 amino acids. The CDR3 loop is CASSLEGGSNQPQHF. The CDR3 DNA follows: TGCGCCAGCAGCTTGGAGGGCGGTAGCAATCAGCCCCAGCATTTT.

The genes are TRBV6-2 or TRBV6-3 and TRBJ2-7; D is possibly TRBD1 or TRBD2 (5 bases each). V was cut by 7 bases and J by 5 bases, with 21 bases left in between. The germline CDR1 and CDR2 sequences are MNHEY and SVGEGT. The CDR3 extends over 15 amino acids. As DNA, the CDR3 is TGTGCCAGCAATCTTTTTTTTGGTGGGGGAGACGAGCAGTACTTC. It yields the protein CASNLFFGGGDEQYF.

The chain employs TRBV19 and TRBJ2-2; TRBD1 is a possible D gene (6 bases). The CDR3 sequence is 14 residues long. Germline values: CDR1 LNHDA, CDR2 SQIVND (reference sequence). V dropped 6 bases and J dropped 6 bases, with 14 bases sitting between them. In DNA, the CDR3 is TGTGCCAGTAGCCAGAACCACAGGGCCGGGGAGCTGTTTTTT. Protein product: CASSQNHRAGELFF. The entire variable domain, with the rest obtained from reference TRBV19 and TRBJ2-2, is as follows: DGGITQSPKYLFRKEGQNVTLSCEQNLNHDAMYWYRQDPGQGLRLIYYSQIVNDFQKGDIAEGYSVSREKKESFPLTVTSAQKNPTAFYLCASSQNHRAGELFFGEGSRLTVL.

This chain joins TRBV20-1 and TRBJ1-5; D is possibly TRBD1 (6 bases). CDR3 length: 16 amino acids. Trimming took off 6 bases at V and 2 bases at J, with 20 bases between the two ends. CDR1 is DFQATT, CDR2 SNEGSKA, per germline (reference sequence). CDR3: CSAEPQGRLGNQPQHF. In DNA, the CDR3 is TGCAGTGCCGAACCTCAGGGGCGGCTCGGCAATCAGCCCCAGCATTTT.

This clonotype was found a few times. V and J are TRBV7-9 and TRBJ2-1; TRBD1 matches 11 bases. This CDR3 has 14 residues. V lost 5 bases and J lost 12; bases outside the gene matches: 9. CDR1 is SEHNR and CDR2 is FQNEAQ in the germline V gene (reference sequence). CDR3: CASSPDRGLGGQFF. The DNA for the CDR3 is TGTGCCAGCAGCCCGGACAGGGGGCTTGGGGGGCAGTTCTTC.

The chain carries TRBV6-1 and TRBJ2-3, with unresolved D. With 3 bases removed from V and 0 bases from J, the gap between germline ends came to 19 bases. CDR1 and CDR2 (germline): MNHNS, SASEGT. CDR3 size: 18 residues. The CDR3 is CASSDKAPIFPSTDTQYF. CDR3 coding DNA: TGTGCCAGCAGTGACAAGGCCCCGATATTTCCTAGCACAGATACGCAGTATTTT.

V gene TRBV5-4 combines with J gene TRBJ1-2; 7 bases align to TRBD1. This CDR3 is built from 14 residues. J was trimmed by 5 bases and V by 4 bases; bases with no gene match: 8. Germline V CDR1 and CDR2: SGHNT, YYREEE (reference sequence). Written as DNA, the CDR3 is TGTGCCAGCAGCACCAAGGGACAGTTATATGGCTACACCTTC. This sequence encodes CASSTKGQLYGYTF.

This rearrangement joins TRBV25-1 to TRBJ1-2, with D possibly matching TRBD1 (5 bases). CDR3 size: 14 residues. Germline V gene lookup returns CDR1 MGHDK and CDR2 SYGVNS. Between the trimmed V and J ends, which lost 2 bases and 3 bases, there was a span of 10 bases. CDR3 in amino acids: CASSEQGLDYGYTF. CDR3 DNA sequence: TGTGCCAGCAGTGAACAGGGATTAGACTATGGCTACACCTTC.

This clonotype was detected only a few times. The chain employs TRBV11-3 and TRBJ2-7; D may correspond to TRBD1 or TRBD2 (5 bases each). Per germline, CDR1 SGHNT and CDR2 YENEEA. This CDR3 contains 13 residues. V lost 2 bases and J lost 5, with 10 bases in between. Written as DNA, the CDR3 is TGTGCCAGCAGCTTAAGTGAGGGGAACGAGCAGTACTTC. This gives the protein CASSLSEGNEQYF.